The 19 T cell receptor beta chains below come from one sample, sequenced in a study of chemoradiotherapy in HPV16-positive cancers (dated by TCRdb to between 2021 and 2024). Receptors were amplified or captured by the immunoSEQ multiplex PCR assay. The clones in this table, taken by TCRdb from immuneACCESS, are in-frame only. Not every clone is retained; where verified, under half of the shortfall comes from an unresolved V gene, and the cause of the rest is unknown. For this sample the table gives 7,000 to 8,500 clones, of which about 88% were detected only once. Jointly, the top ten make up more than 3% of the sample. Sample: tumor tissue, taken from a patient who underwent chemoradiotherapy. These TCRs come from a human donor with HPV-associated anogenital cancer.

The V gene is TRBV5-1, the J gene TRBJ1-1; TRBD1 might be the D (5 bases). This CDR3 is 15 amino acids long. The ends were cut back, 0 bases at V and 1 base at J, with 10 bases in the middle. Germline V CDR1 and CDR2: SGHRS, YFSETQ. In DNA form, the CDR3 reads TGCGCCAGCAGCTTGGGAGGGCAGGGGAACACTGAAGCTTTCTTT. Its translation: CASSLGGQGNTEAFF.

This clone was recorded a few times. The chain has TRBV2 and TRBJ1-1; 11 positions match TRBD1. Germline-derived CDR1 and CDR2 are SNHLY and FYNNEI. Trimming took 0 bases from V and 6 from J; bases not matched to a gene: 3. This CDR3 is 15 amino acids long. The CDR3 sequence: CASSEADRGLPEAFF. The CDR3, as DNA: TGTGCCAGCAGTGAAGCGGACAGGGGGCTCCCTGAAGCTTTCTTT.

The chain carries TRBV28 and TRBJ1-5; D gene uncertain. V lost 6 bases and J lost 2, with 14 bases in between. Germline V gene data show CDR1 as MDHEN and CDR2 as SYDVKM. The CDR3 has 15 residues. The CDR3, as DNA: TGTGCCAGCAGGCCCGGCGGGGTGCGCAATCAGCCCCAGCATTTT. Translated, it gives CASRPGGVRNQPQHF.

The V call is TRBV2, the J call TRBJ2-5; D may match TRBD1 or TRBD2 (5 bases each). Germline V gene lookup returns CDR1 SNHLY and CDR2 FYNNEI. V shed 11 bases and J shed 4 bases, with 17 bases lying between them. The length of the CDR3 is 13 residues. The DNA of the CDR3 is TGTGCCGGGGGTACGGAGATGGGAGAGACCCAGTACTTC. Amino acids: CAGGTEMGETQYF.

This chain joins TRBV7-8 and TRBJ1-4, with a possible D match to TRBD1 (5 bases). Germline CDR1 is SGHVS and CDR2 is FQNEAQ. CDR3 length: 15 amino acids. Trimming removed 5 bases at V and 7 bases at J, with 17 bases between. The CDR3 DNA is TGTGCCAGCAGCACCCAGGGCTGGGGGAGTGAAAAACTGTTTTTT. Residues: CASSTQGWGSEKLFF.

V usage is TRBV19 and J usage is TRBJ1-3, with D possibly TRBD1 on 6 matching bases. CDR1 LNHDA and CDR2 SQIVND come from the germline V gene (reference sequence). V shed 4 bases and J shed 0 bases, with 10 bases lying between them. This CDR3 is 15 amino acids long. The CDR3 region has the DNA TGTGCCAGTAGTACGAACAGGGACTCTGGAAACACCATATATTTT. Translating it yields CASSTNRDSGNTIYF.

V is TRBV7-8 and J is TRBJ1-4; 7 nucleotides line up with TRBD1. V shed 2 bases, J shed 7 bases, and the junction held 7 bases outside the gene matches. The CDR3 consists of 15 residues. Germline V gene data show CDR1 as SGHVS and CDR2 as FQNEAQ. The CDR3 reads CASSLTGATGEKLFF. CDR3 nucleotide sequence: TGTGCCAGCAGCTTAACAGGGGCAACGGGTGAAAAACTGTTTTTT.

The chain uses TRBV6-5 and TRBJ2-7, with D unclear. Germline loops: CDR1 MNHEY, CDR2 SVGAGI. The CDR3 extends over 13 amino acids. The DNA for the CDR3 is TGTGCCATCCAGGTGGCACTCTCCCACGAGCAGTACGTC. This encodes CAIQVALSHEQYV.

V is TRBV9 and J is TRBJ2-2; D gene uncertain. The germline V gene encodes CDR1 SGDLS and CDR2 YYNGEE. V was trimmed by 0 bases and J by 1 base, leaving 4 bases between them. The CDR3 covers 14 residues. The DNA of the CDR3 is TGTGCCAGCAGCGTAGGTCAGAACACCGGGGAGCTGTTTTTT. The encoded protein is CASSVGQNTGELFF.

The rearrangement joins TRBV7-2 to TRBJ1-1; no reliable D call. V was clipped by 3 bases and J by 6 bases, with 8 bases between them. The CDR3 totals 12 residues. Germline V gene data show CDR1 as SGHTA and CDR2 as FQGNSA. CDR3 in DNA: TGTGCCAGCAGCTTGACGAGATCTGAAGCTTTCTTT. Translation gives CASSLTRSEAFF.

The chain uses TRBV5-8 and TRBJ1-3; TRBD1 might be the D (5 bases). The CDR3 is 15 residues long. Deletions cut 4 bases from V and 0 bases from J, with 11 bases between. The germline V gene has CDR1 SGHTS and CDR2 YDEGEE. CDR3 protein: CASSKDIGSGNTIYF. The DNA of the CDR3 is TGTGCCAGCAGCAAGGACATAGGCTCTGGAAACACCATATATTTT. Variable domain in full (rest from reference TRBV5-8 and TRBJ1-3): EAGVTQSPTHLIKTRGQQATLRCSPISGHTSVYWYQQALGLGLQFLLWYDEGEERNRGNFPPRFSGRQFPNYSSELNVNALELEDSALYLCASSKDIGSGNTIYFGEGSWLTVV.

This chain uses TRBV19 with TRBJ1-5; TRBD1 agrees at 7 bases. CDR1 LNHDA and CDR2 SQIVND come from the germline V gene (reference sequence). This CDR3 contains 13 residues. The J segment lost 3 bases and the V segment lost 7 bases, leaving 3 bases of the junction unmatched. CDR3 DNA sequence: TGTGCCAGTAAGGACAGGTCCAATCAGCCCCAGCATTTT. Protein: CASKDRSNQPQHF.

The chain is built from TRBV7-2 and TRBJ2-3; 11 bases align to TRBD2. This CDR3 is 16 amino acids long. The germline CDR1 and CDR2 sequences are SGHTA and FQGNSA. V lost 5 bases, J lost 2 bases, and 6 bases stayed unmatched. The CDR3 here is CASSRSGRGATDTQYF. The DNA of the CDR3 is TGTGCCAGCAGCCGTAGCGGGAGGGGGGCCACAGATACGCAGTATTTT.

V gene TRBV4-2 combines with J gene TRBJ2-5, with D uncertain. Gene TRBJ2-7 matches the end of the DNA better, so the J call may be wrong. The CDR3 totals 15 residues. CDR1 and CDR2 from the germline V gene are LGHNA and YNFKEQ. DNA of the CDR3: TGTGCCAGCAGCCAAGCCGGAAGTCATTACTACGAGCAGTACTTC. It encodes CASSQAGSHYYEQYF.

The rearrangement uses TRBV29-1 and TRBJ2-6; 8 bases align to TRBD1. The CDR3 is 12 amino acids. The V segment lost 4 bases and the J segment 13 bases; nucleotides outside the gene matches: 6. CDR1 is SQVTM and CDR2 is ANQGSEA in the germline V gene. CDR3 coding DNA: TGCAGCGTTGCGACAGGGGTAGGTGTCCTGACTTTC. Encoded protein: CSVATGVGVLTF.

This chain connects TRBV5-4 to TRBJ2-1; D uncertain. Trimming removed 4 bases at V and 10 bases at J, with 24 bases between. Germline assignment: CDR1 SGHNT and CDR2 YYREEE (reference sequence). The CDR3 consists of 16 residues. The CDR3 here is CASSRVGLPAHEEQFF. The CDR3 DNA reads TGTGCCAGCAGCAGGGTCGGTCTTCCCGCACACGAAGAGCAGTTCTTC.

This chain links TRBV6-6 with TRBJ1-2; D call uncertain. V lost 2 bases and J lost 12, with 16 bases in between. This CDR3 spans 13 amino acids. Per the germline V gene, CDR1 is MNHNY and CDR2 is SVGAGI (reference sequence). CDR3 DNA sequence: TGTGCCAGCAGTTACCCTTCTGGGGAACTCCACACCTTC. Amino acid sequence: CASSYPSGELHTF.

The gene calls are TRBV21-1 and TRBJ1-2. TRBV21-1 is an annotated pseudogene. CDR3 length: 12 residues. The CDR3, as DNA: TGTGCCAGCAGCGGGGAAAGCGGTGGCTACACCTTC. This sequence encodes CASSGESGGYTF.

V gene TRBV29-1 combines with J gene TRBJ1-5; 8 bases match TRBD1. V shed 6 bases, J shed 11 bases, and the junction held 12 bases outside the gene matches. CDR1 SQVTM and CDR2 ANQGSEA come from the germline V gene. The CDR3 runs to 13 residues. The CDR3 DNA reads TGCAGCGTCTTACAGGGGGATCAGGGGTCCCAGCATTTT. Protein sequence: CSVLQGDQGSQHF.